The 28 T cell receptor beta chains listed next were all sequenced from one sample in a study of T-cell reconstitution after alpha-beta-depleted transplantation in children. The library targeted TCRbeta and was prepared with unique molecular identifiers. MiXCR was run by TCRdb on the PCR reads, yielding one entry per CDR3 protein. The table lists approximately 630,000 distinct CDR3 sequences, approximately 14% of them singletons. The specimen was PBMCs, collected before TCRalphabeta/CD19-depleted stem cell transplant. All receptors derive from a girl aged 2 to 9 with congenital amegakaryocytic thrombocytopenia, due to receive a stem cell transplant.

This clonotype was observed many times. The chain links TRBV5-1 to TRBJ2-5, with D possibly TRBD2 on 5 matching bases. This CDR3 has 14 residues. Trimming left V 4 bases short and J 4 bases short, with 14 bases between. Per germline, CDR1 SGHRS and CDR2 YFSETQ. CDR3 sequence: CASSKRGTRETQYF. As DNA, the CDR3 is TGCGCCAGCAGCAAACGGGGTACAAGAGAGACCCAGTACTTC.

This clonotype has a count of ten or more. V is TRBV12-3 or TRBV12-4 and J is TRBJ2-1, with D possibly matching TRBD2 (5 bases). CDR3 size: 14 residues. V was trimmed by 6 bases and J by 1 base, leaving 10 bases between them. The DNA of the CDR3 is TGTGCCAGCAGCGGACGAGGGTCCTACAATGAGCAGTTCTTC. The encoded protein is CASSGRGSYNEQFF.

A remark on this clonotype: A much larger clone sits a single nucleotide away, making a read error possible. The chain has TRBV7-7 and TRBJ1-1; D remains unclear. The CDR3 loop spans 13 amino acids. Per germline, CDR1 SSHAT and CDR2 FNYEAQ (reference sequence). Trimming removed 6 bases at V and 6 bases at J, with 14 bases between. CDR3 sequence (DNA): TGTGCCAGCAGTGAGTACCCAGAGCCTGAAGCTTTCTTT. Its protein is CASSEYPEPEAFF.

This clonotype was recorded a few times. The CDR3 sequence is CASSFGSESGGELFF. The CDR3 DNA is TGTGCCAGCAGCTTTGGGAGCGAGAGCGGCGGGGAGCTGTTTTTT. V usage is TRBV7-6 and J usage is TRBJ2-2, with a possible D match to TRBD2 (5 bases). Trimming removed 3 bases at V and 7 bases at J, with 15 bases between. The CDR3 runs 15 residues. The germline V gene encodes CDR1 SGHVS and CDR2 FNYEAQ.

This clonotype was picked up many times. This chain joins TRBV20-1 and TRBJ2-7; TRBD2 matches at 10 bases. V was pared by 5 bases and J by 1 base, with 8 bases of the junction left unmatched. The CDR3 is 15 residues long. Looked up from germline, CDR1 is DFQATT and CDR2 is SNEGSKA (reference sequence). The CDR3 nucleotides read TGCAGTGCTCCAGAGGGGACTAGCGCTTCCTACGAGCAGTACTTC. Translated, it gives CSAPEGTSASYEQYF.

This clonotype has at least ten counts. The rearrangement uses TRBV21-1 and TRBJ2-7. TRBV21-1 is assigned pseudogene status. The CDR3 is made up of 13 amino acids. The CDR3 DNA reads TGTGCCAGCAGCAAAGGGATAACGGGCGAGCAGTACTTC. Its translation is CASSKGITGEQYF.

This clonotype was seen a handful of times. J is TRBJ2-5 and V is TRBV9, with 9 bases fitting TRBD2. Germline trimming cut 0 bases from V and 5 bases from J; bases unmatched to any gene: 8. This CDR3 has 16 residues. CDR1 and CDR2 (germline): SGDLS, YYNGEE. The CDR3 coding sequence is TGTGCCAGCAGCGTAGTTGGAGCGGGAGGTGTGGAGACCCAGTACTTC. It is translated as CASSVVGAGGVETQYF.

The chain joins TRBV13 to TRBJ2-1; 7 bases align to TRBD1. Germline V CDR1 and CDR2: PRHDT, FYEKMQ (reference sequence). Germline trimming cut 4 bases from V and 1 base from J; bases unmatched to any gene: 4. This CDR3 is built from 15 residues. The CDR3 region is CASSSGTESYNEQFF. The CDR3 DNA reads as TGTGCCAGCAGCTCCGGGACAGAATCCTACAATGAGCAGTTCTTC.

This clonotype was detected many times. The rearrangement links TRBV20-1 to TRBJ1-2; no clear D. This CDR3 has 15 amino acids. V was clipped by 4 bases and J by 0 bases, with 15 bases between them. From germline, CDR1 is DFQATT and CDR2 SNEGSKA (reference sequence). The CDR3 protein is CSAMGVRAANYGYTF. The CDR3 DNA reads as TGCAGTGCTATGGGTGTAAGGGCCGCTAACTATGGCTACACCTTC.

CDR3 coding DNA: TGTGCCAGCAGTTCAACTAGCGGGGGAGTGGGTGGCAATGAGCAGTTCTTC. Translating it yields CASSSTSGGVGGNEQFF. This sequence joins TRBV12-3 or TRBV12-4 and TRBJ2-1; 11 bases line up with TRBD2. CDR3 length: 17 residues. The ends lost 4 bases at V and 6 bases at J; junction bases unmatched: 11.

This clonotype occurred a few times. The V gene is TRBV5-1, the J gene TRBJ2-5; tentatively, D is TRBD1 (5 bases). The V end lost 4 bases, the J end lost 5 bases, and 18 bases lay between the germline ends. Looked up from germline, CDR1 is SGHRS and CDR2 is YFSETQ. CDR3 length: 15 residues. As DNA, the CDR3 is TGCGCCAGCAGCAGGAAGACAGAGGCTAGGGAGACCCAGTACTTC. Its translation: CASSRKTEARETQYF.

This clonotype has at least ten counts. The junction shows a germline mismatch at one end, possibly a read error. The V call is TRBV7-9, the J call TRBJ1-4; D not resolved. This CDR3 region has 12 residues. Germline assignment: CDR1 SEHNR and CDR2 FQNEAQ (reference sequence). The chain's CDR3 is CASSLVGEKLFF. CDR3 DNA: TGTGCCAGCAGTTTAGTGGGTGAAAAACTGTTTTTT.

CDR3 protein: CASSQDPVGNEQFF. CDR3 sequence (DNA): TGTGCCAGCAGCCAAGATCCAGTTGGCAATGAGCAGTTCTTC. The chain recombines TRBV3-1 with TRBJ2-1; D not resolved. CDR1 and CDR2 (germline): LGHDT, YNNKEL (reference sequence). V lost 0 bases and J 6 bases, leaving 9 bases between the germline ends. This CDR3 is 14 amino acids long.

This clonotype was observed many times. This chain links TRBV7-2 with TRBJ2-3, with 7 bases aligning to TRBD2. Germline lookup yields CDR1 SGHTA and CDR2 FQGNSA. This CDR3 contains 17 residues. The trim removed 2 bases at V and 2 bases at J, leaving 10 bases unmatched. The CDR3: CASSLRSGVAATDTQYF. In DNA form, the CDR3 reads TGTGCCAGCAGCTTACGAAGCGGGGTAGCAGCCACAGATACGCAGTATTTT.

This chain uses TRBV6-2 or TRBV6-3 with TRBJ2-7; D call uncertain. Germline V gene lookup returns CDR1 MNHEY and CDR2 SVGEGT. This CDR3 is 15 amino acids long. V was clipped by 2 bases and J by 9 bases, with 20 bases between them. As DNA, the CDR3 is TGTGCCAGCAGTTACGAAGGACGCCCGCCACCTACGCAGTACTTC. It yields the protein CASSYEGRPPPTQYF.

In this sample, this clonotype turned up a few times. The chain has TRBV7-2 and TRBJ2-1, with D possibly matching TRBD2 (6 bases). CDR1 SGHTA and CDR2 FQGNSA come from the germline V gene. Between the trimmed V and J ends, which lost 5 bases and 0 bases, there was a span of 11 bases. The CDR3 extends over 15 amino acids. As DNA, the CDR3 is TGTGCCAGCAGCGATACGGGACTCTCCTACAATGAGCAGTTCTTC. Residues: CASSDTGLSYNEQFF.

In its sample, this clonotype was seen many times. The rearrangement uses TRBV5-1 and TRBJ2-3; D is ambiguous. V shed 2 bases and J shed 1 base, with 11 bases lying between them. Germline CDR1 is SGHRS and CDR2 is YFSETQ. The CDR3 is 15 amino acids. In DNA form, the CDR3 reads TGCGCCAGCAGCTTCGAAAGACTCGGCACAGATACGCAGTATTTT. Translating gives CASSFERLGTDTQYF. The variable domain in full, with the rest retrieved from reference TRBV5-1 and TRBJ2-3, is KAGVTQTPRYLIKTRGQQVTLSCSPISGHRSVSWYQQTPGQGLQFLFEYFSETQRNKGNFPGRFSGRQFSNSRSEMNVSTLELGDSALYLCASSFERLGTDTQYFGPGTRLTVL.

The J gene is TRBJ2-7, the V gene TRBV20-1, with 10 bases fitting TRBD2. V shed 1 base, J shed 6 bases, and the junction held 6 bases outside the gene matches. CDR1 and CDR2 (germline): DFQATT, SNEGSKA (reference sequence). The length of the CDR3 is 14 residues. The CDR3 DNA is TGCAGTGCTAGAGCCACCAGACTAGCGGGCGAGCAGTACTTC. Its protein product is CSARATRLAGEQYF.

The chain is built from TRBV19 and TRBJ2-1; 8 bases agree with TRBD2. CDR3 length equals 16 residues. V gave up 6 bases and J gave up 5 bases; unmatched junction bases: 12. Looked up from germline, CDR1 is LNHDA and CDR2 is SQIVND (reference sequence). The CDR3 protein is CASSPQSGSWNNEQFF. As DNA, the CDR3 is TGTGCCAGTAGCCCCCAAAGCGGGAGCTGGAACAATGAGCAGTTCTTC.

In this sample, this clonotype turned up many times. V is TRBV2 and J is TRBJ1-1, with TRBD1 matching over 8 bases. The CDR3 runs to 14 residues. The germline gives CDR1 SNHLY, CDR2 FYNNEI. Trimming at V came to 5 bases and at J to 3 bases, leaving 5 bases not matched to a gene. The CDR3 bases are TGTGCCAGCAGTTACAGGGGGAAGGACACTGAAGCTTTCTTT. Translating it yields CASSYRGKDTEAFF.

This clonotype was seen more than once but under ten times. The chain is built from TRBV29-1 and TRBJ2-2, with a weak D call TRBD2 (6 bases). Germline V lookup: CDR1 SQVTM, CDR2 ANQGSEA. Trimming took off 6 bases at V and 7 bases at J, with 27 bases between the two ends. This CDR3 region has 17 residues. CDR3 in amino acids: CSVAIESVLGGGGELFF. The CDR3 coding sequence is TGCAGCGTCGCCATCGAGTCTGTCCTCGGGGGAGGCGGGGAGCTGTTTTTT.

This clonotype occurred a few times. The chain recombines TRBV20-1 with TRBJ2-5; 8 bases fit TRBD2. CDR1 is DFQATT, CDR2 SNEGSKA, per germline (reference sequence). The V gene end was trimmed by 2 bases and the J gene end by 3 bases; junction bases not matched to a gene: 14. The CDR3 is made up of 17 amino acids. The CDR3 spells CSARLLPAGGIKETQYF. As DNA, the CDR3 is TGCAGTGCTAGACTTTTACCGGCGGGAGGAATTAAAGAGACCCAGTACTTC.

This clonotype was detected ten times or more. The DNA for the CDR3 is TGCAGTGCTAGAGATCCAGGGGGAGGGACTGAAGCTTTCTTT. Amino acid sequence: CSARDPGGGTEAFF. This rearrangement joins TRBV20-1 to TRBJ1-1; 7 bases map to TRBD1. The CDR3 covers 14 residues. Germline CDR1 DFQATT, CDR2 SNEGSKA (reference sequence). V lost 0 bases, J lost 5 bases, and 6 bases stayed unmatched.

This clonotype has more than one count but fewer than ten. This chain uses TRBV7-9 with TRBJ1-5; 7 bases fit TRBD1. V trimming: 5 bases; J trimming: 5 bases; junction bases outside the gene matches: 9. Germline V gene data show CDR1 as SEHNR and CDR2 as FQNEAQ (reference sequence). CDR3 length equals 15 residues. The CDR3: CASSTGDSRDQPQHF. Written as DNA, the CDR3 is TGTGCCAGCAGCACCGGGGACAGTCGAGATCAGCCCCAGCATTTT.

In this sample, this clonotype turned up many times. The V call is TRBV5-1, the J call TRBJ2-1; 8 nucleotides match TRBD2. CDR3 length: 16 residues. Germline V gene sequence: CDR1 SGHRS, CDR2 YFSETQ. Trimming removed 2 bases from V and 3 bases from J; junction bases left unmatched: 7. The CDR3 DNA is TGCGCCAGCAGCTTTTGGGGCGGGAGGAACTACAATGAGCAGTTCTTC. It yields the protein CASSFWGGRNYNEQFF.

This clonotype has a count of ten or more. The genes are TRBV5-1 and TRBJ2-7; tentative D call: TRBD2 (6 bases). Germline V gene data show CDR1 as SGHRS and CDR2 as YFSETQ. The CDR3 is 13 amino acids. Trimming took 3 bases from V and 5 from J, leaving 12 bases between them. CDR3 sequence: CASSSRGFDEQYF. CDR3 DNA sequence: TGCGCCAGCAGCTCTCGGGGGTTCGACGAGCAGTACTTC.

This chain joins TRBV29-1 and TRBJ2-1; 14 nucleotides align to TRBD2. Unmatched junction bases numbered 7, after V lost 6 bases and J lost 0 bases. CDR3 length equals 17 residues. Germline assignment: CDR1 SQVTM and CDR2 ANQGSEA. CDR3 nucleotide sequence: TGCAGCGTCGGACTAGCGGGGGGCTCAAGCTCCTACAATGAGCAGTTCTTC. Translation: CSVGLAGGSSSYNEQFF.

This clonotype has more than one count but fewer than ten. This chain connects TRBV12-3 or TRBV12-4 to TRBJ2-1, with 9 bases matching TRBD2. The CDR3 length is 15 residues. J was trimmed by 8 bases and V by 5 bases; bases with no gene match: 10. CDR3 bases: TGTGCCAGCAGTAGATTAGCGGGAGTTTCGGATGAGCAGTTCTTC. It codes for CASSRLAGVSDEQFF.